This TCR beta chain appears in the sequencing data of a study of blood T cell repertoires in COVID-19. Study at large: In each case, the material was cDNA or gDNA derived from T cells, B-cell-depleted T cells, or PBMCs.

CDR1 is LGHDT, CDR2 YNNKEL, per germline (reference sequence). The CDR3 loop spans 13 amino acids. V was pared by 4 bases and J by 5 bases, with 4 bases of the junction left unmatched. TCRdb keeps only in-frame clones here, not all; method: immunoSEQ multiplex PCR. In the table there are about 130,000 clones, around 82% of which are singletons. The sequenced material came from peripheral blood. This sequence originates from a woman aged 30 to 39 who had recovered from COVID-19. This rearrangement joins TRBV3-1 (or the pseudogene TRBV3-2) to TRBJ1-1; 7 bases are a match to TRBD1. Here the CDR3 reads CASSRNRGTEAFF. As DNA, the CDR3 is TGTGCCAGCAGCCGAAACAGGGGAACTGAAGCTTTCTTT.